The present TCR beta chain was sequenced within a study of blood T cell repertoires in COVID-19. Clones were sequenced by immunoSEQ multiplex PCR, and TCRdb holds only the in-frame ones, with some missing. The sample consists of some 120,000 clones, around four fifths of them appearing once. This CDR3 is 16 amino acids long. V lost 5 bases, J lost 5 bases, and 12 bases stayed unmatched. Germline CDR1 MDHEN, CDR2 SYDVKM. This TCR came from a human donor in a cohort sampled during active COVID-19. The genes are TRBV28 and TRBJ1-5; 7 bases are shared with TRBD1. Sequenced sample: peripheral blood. The chain's CDR3 is CASSLIQGRIDQPQHF. The DNA of the CDR3 is TGTGCCAGCAGTCTGATACAGGGGAGGATTGATCAGCCCCAGCATTTT.